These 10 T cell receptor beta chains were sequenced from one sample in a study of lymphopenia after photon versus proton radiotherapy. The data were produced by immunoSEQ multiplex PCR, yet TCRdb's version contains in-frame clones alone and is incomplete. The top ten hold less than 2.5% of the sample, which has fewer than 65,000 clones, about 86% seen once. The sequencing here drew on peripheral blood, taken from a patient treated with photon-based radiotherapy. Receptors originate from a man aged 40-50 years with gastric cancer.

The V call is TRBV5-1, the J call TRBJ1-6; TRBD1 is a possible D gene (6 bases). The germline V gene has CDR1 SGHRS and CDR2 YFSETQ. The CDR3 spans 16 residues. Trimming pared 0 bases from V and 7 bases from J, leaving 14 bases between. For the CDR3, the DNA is TGCGCCAGCAGCTTGGCGCCGCCGGGGGCGAATTCACCCCTCCACTTT. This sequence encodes CASSLAPPGANSPLHF. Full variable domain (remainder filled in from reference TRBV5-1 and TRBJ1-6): KAGVTQTPRYLIKTRGQQVTLSCSPISGHRSVSWYQQTPGQGLQFLFEYFSETQRNKGNFPGRFSGRQFSNSRSEMNVSTLELGDSALYLCASSLAPPGANSPLHFGNGTRLTVT.

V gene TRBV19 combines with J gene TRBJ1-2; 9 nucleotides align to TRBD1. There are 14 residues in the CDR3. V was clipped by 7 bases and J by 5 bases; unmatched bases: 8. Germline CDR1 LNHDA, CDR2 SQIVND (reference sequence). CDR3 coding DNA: TGTGCCAGTAAAGCGGGACAGGGTAGTTATGGCTACACCTTC. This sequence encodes CASKAGQGSYGYTF.

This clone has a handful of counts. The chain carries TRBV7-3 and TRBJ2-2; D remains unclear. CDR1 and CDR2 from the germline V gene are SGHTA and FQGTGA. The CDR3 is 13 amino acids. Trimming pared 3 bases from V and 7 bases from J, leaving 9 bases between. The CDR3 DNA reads TGTGCCAGCAGCTTGGCCTTAAACGGGGAGCTGTTTTTT. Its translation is CASSLALNGELFF.

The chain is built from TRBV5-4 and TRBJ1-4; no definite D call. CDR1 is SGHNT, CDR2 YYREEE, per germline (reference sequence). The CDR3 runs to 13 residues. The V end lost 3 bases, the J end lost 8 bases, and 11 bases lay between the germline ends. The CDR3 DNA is TGTGCCAGCAGCTCTTGGATGGAGGAAAAACTGTTTTTT. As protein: CASSSWMEEKLFF. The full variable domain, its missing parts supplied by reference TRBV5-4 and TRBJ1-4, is ETGVTQSPTHLIKTRGQQVTLRCSSQSGHNTVSWYQQALGQGPQFIFQYYREEENGRGNFPPRFSGLQFPNYSSELNVNALELDDSALYLCASSSWMEEKLFFGSGTQLSVL.

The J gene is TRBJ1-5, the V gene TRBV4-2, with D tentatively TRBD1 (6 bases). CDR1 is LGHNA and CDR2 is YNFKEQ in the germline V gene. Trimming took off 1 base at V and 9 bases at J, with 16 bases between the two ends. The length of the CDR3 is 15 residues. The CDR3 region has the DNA TGTGCCAGCAGCCAAGTGCAGGGGCCTTCTCGGCCCCAGCATTTT. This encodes CASSQVQGPSRPQHF.

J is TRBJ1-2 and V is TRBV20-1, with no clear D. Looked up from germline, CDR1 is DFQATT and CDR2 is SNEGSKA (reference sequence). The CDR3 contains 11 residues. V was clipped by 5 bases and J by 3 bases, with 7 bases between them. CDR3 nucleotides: TGCAGTGCTCCGCAGGACTATGGCTACACCTTC. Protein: CSAPQDYGYTF.

The CDR3 coding sequence is TGTGCCAGCTCACCACTACTAGCGGGGGACAATGAGCAGTTCTTC. This sequence encodes CASSPLLAGDNEQFF. The V call is TRBV18, the J call TRBJ2-1, with TRBD2 identical over 11 bases. The CDR3 spans 15 residues. In germline, CDR1 is KGHSH, CDR2 LQKENI. V shed 1 base and J 5 bases; nucleotides not matched to a gene: 1.

The CDR3 reads CASSWGDRREQYF. In nucleotides, the CDR3 is TGTGCCAGCAGCTGGGGGGATCGTCGGGAGCAGTACTTC. The V gene is TRBV5-5, the J gene TRBJ2-7; D possibly corresponds to TRBD2 (6 bases). Deletions cut 3 bases from V and 7 bases from J, with 14 bases between. CDR1 and CDR2 (germline): SGHKS, YYEKEE (reference sequence). The CDR3 runs 13 residues.

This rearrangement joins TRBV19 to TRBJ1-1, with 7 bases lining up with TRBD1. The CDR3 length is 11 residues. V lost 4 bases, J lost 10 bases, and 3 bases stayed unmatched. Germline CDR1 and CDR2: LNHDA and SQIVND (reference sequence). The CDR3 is CASSTPGGAFF. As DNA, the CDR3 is TGTGCCAGTAGTACCCCAGGGGGAGCTTTCTTT.

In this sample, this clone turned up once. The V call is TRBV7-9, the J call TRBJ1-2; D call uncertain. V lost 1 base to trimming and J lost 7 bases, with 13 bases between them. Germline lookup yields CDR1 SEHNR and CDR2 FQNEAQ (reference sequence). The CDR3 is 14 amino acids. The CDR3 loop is CASSLDIGLTGYTF. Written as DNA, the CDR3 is TGTGCCAGCAGCTTAGATATAGGACTCACTGGCTACACCTTC. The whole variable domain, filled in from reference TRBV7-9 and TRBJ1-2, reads DTGVSQNPRHKITKRGQNVTFRCDPISEHNRLYWYRQTLGQGPEFLTYFQNEAQLEKSRLLSDRFSAERPKGSFSTLEIQRTEQGDSAMYLCASSLDIGLTGYTFGSGTRLTVV.